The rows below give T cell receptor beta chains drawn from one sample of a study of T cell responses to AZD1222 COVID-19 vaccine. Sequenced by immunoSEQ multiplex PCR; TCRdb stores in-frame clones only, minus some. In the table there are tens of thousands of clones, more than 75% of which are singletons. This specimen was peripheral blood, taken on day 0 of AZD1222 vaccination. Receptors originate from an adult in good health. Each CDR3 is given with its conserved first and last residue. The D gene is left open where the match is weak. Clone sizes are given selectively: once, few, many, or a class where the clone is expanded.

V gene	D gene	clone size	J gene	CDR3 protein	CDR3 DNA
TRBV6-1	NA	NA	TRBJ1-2	CASSDSNGYTF	TGTGCCAGCAGTGACAGCAATGGGTACACCTTC
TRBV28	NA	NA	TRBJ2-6	CASRRVSGANVLTF	TGTGCCAGCAGGAGGGTCTCTGGGGCCAACGTCCTGACTTTC
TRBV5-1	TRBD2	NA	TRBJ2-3	CASSYQAGDTDTQYF	TGCGCCAGCAGCTATCAAGCGGGGGACACTGATACGCAGTATTTT
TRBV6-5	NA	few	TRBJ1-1	CASSSRTVAEAFF	TGTGCCAGCAGCTCCCGGACGGTTGCTGAAGCTTTCTTT
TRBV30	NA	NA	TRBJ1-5	CAWSVRRNQPQHF	TGTGCCTGGAGTGTACGGAGGAATCAGCCCCAGCATTTT
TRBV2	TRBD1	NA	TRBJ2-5	CASSPGQGRETQYF	TGTGCCAGCAGTCCGGGACAGGGGAGGGAGACCCAGTACTTC
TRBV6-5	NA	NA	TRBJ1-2	CASSPSDSNYGYTF	TGTGCCAGCAGCCCAAGTGACAGTAACTATGGCTACACCTTC
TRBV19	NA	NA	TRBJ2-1	CASMEGGFYNEQFF	TGTGCCAGTATGGAAGGCGGGTTCTACAATGAGCAGTTCTTC
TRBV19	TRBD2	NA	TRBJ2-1	CASRPLAGGSSYNEQFF	TGTGCCAGTAGGCCTCTAGCGGGGGGGAGCTCCTACAATGAGCAGTTCTTC
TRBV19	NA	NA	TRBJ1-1	CASTNPNTEAFF	TGTGCCAGTACCAACCCGAACACTGAAGCTTTCTTT
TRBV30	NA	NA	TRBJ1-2	CAWNLGAGYGYTF	TGTGCCTGGAACTTAGGGGCCGGCTATGGCTACACCTTC
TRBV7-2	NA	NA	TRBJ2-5	CASSLVRYLETQYF	TGTGCCAGCAGCTTAGTGAGATATCTAGAGACCCAGTACTTC
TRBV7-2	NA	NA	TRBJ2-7	CASSAWGVVGGEQYF	TGTGCCAGCAGCGCCTGGGGGGTAGTGGGCGGGGAGCAGTACTTC
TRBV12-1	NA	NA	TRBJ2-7	CASSLLGGSGGMREQYF	TGTGCCAGCAGCCTCCTGGGTGGTAGCGGGGGTATGAGAGAGCAGTACTTC
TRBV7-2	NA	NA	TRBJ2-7	CASSLEGAREQYF	TGTGCCAGCAGCTTGGAGGGGGCGAGGGAGCAGTACTTC
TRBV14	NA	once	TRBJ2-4	CASSQDRVRNIQYF	TGTGCCAGCAGCCAAGATCGGGTCAGAAACATTCAGTACTTC
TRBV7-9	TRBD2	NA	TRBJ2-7	CASSPGGTSQYF	TGTGCCAGCAGCCCGGGGGGGACTAGCCAGTACTTC
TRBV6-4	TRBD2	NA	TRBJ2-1	CASSAKTAGTGDEQFF	TGTGCCAGCAGTGCCAAGACAGCGGGGACGGGCGATGAGCAGTTCTTC
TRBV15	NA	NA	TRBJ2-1	CATSRQGREQFF	TGTGCCACCAGCAGACAGGGTAGGGAGCAGTTCTTC
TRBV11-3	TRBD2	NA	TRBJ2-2	CASSPGTSGAGELFF	TGTGCCAGCAGCCCCGGGACTAGCGGGGCCGGGGAGCTGTTTTTT
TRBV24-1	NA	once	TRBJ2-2	CATSDLGRGAANTGELFF	TGTGCCACCAGTGATTTGGGTAGGGGGGCTGCGAACACCGGGGAGCTGTTTTTT
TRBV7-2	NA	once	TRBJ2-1	CATGQTSYNEQFF	TGTGCCACTGGACAGACCTCCTACAATGAGCAGTTCTTC
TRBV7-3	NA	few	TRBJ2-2	CASSLTPTRSTGELFF	TGTGCCAGCAGCTTAACCCCAACCCGGAGCACCGGGGAGCTGTTTTTT
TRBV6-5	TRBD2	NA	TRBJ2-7	CASRESGGAGEQYF	TGTGCCAGCAGGGAGAGCGGGGGGGCCGGCGAGCAGTACTTC
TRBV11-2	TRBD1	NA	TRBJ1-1	CASIPWGQGTEAFF	TGTGCCAGCATCCCGTGGGGACAGGGCACTGAAGCTTTCTTT
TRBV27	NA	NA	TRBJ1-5	CASSLGGGADQPQHF	TGTGCCAGCAGTTTGGGTGGGGGGGCGGATCAGCCCCAGCATTTT
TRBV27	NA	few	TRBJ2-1	CASSPRGTTALTYNEQFF	TGTGCCAGCAGTCCGAGAGGAACCACCGCATTGACCTACAATGAGCAGTTCTTC
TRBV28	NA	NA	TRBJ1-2	CASMAPGRFYGYTF	TGTGCCAGCATGGCTCCGGGGCGTTTCTATGGCTACACCTTC
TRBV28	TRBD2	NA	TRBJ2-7	CASSLTGGGKNEQYF	TGTGCCAGCAGTTTAACGGGCGGGGGGAAGAACGAGCAGTACTTC
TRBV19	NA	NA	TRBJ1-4	CASTGKGEKLFF	TGTGCCAGTACGGGTAAAGGTGAAAAACTGTTTTTT
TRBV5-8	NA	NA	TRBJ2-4	CASSGLWGSNIQYF	TGTGCCAGCAGCGGACTATGGGGATCGAACATTCAGTACTTC
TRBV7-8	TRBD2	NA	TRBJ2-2	CASISGGAGGTGELFF	TGTGCCAGCATCAGTGGGGGTGCGGGGGGAACCGGGGAGCTGTTTTTT
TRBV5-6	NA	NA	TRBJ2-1	CASSLAGHSYNEQFF	TGTGCCAGCAGCTTAGCGGGACACTCCTACAATGAGCAGTTCTTC
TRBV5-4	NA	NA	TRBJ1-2	CASSFSGSGVYGYTF	TGTGCCAGCAGCTTTAGTGGGTCCGGTGTCTATGGCTACACCTTC
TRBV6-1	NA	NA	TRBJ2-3	CASSEIFSDTQYF	TGTGCCAGCAGTGAAATTTTCTCAGATACGCAGTATTTT
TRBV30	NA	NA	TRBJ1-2	CAWSKSLRDYGYTF	TGTGCCTGGAGTAAGTCCCTCAGGGACTATGGCTACACCTTC
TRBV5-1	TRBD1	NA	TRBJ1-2	CASSLDQGAHYGYTF	TGCGCCAGCAGCTTGGACCAGGGGGCCCACTATGGCTACACCTTC
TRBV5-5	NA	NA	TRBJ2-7	CASSPRTALYEQYF	TGTGCCAGCAGCCCCCGGACAGCACTCTACGAGCAGTACTTC
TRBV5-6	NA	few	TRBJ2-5	CASSQAPRETQYF	TGTGCCAGCAGCCAAGCCCCCCGGGAGACCCAGTACTTC
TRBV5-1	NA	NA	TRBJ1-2	CASSLNGEGVFGYTF	TGCGCCAGCAGCTTGAACGGGGAAGGAGTCTTTGGCTACACCTTC
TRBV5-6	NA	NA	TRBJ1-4	CASSLWGGGDEKLFF	TGTGCCAGCAGCTTGTGGGGGGGCGGTGATGAAAAACTGTTTTTT
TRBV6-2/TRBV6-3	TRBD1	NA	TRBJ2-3	CASSSGTETDTQYF	TGTGCCAGCAGTTCCGGGACAGAGACAGATACGCAGTATTTT
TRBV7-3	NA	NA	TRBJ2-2	CASSLNTGELFF	TGTGCCAGCAGCTTGAACACCGGGGAGCTGTTTTTT
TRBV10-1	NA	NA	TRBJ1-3	CASSERGSLPGNTIYF	TGCGCCAGCAGTGAGCGGGGCAGCCTGCCTGGAAACACCATATATTTT
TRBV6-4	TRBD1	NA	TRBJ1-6	CASSERGRGNSPLHF	TGTGCCAGCAGTGAAAGGGGGCGAGGGAATTCACCCCTCCACTTT
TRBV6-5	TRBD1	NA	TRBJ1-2	CASSLQGYHGYTF	TGTGCCAGCAGTTTACAGGGGTATCATGGCTACACCTTC
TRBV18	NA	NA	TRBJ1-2	CASSPFQTDGYTF	TGTGCCAGCTCACCTTTCCAGACGGATGGCTACACCTTC
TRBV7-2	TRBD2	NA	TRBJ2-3	CASSVGLARNTDTQYF	TGTGCCAGCAGCGTGGGACTAGCGAGAAACACAGATACGCAGTATTTT
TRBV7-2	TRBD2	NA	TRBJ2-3	CASSLGSGASGDTQYF	TGTGCCAGCAGCTTGGGGTCCGGCGCTAGCGGCGATACGCAGTATTTT
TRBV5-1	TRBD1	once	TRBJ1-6	CASSLGQGYNSPLHF	TGCGCCAGCAGCTTGGGACAGGGTTATAATTCACCCCTCCACTTT
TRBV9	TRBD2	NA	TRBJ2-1	CASSLAAGSNEQFF	TGTGCCAGCAGCCTAGCGGCGGGCTCGAATGAGCAGTTCTTC
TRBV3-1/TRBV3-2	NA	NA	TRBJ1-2	CASSQDGRVPENF	TGTGCCAGCAGCCAAGATGGGCGGGTGCCCGAAAACTTC
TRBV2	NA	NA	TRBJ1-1	CASSETRAPGTEAFF	TGTGCCAGCAGTGAGACGCGGGCTCCGGGCACTGAAGCTTTCTTT